These 9 T cell receptor beta chains were sequenced from one sample in a study of T cells in Graves' hyperthyroidism and ophthalmopathy. From RNA transcripts, TCR beta CDR3 regions were amplified. HTBI primers drove first-round RT-PCR of the TCR CDR3. TCRdb reprocessed the multiplex PCR reads via MiXCR and lists one record per CDR3 protein. Among nearly 600,000 distinct CDR3 sequences listed, approximately 15% were seen once. Sequencing used blood. These receptors originate from a woman younger than 30 with Graves' ophthalmopathy.

This clonotype showed up just a few times. The V call is TRBV10-3, the J call TRBJ2-1, with D tentatively TRBD2 (5 bases). Looked up from germline, CDR1 is ENHRY and CDR2 is SYGVKD. This CDR3 spans 14 amino acids. The V end was cut by 4 bases, the J end by 8 bases, with 15 bases between. CDR3 DNA: TGTGCCATCAGTGTATGGGGAGCCGGCGATGAGCAGTTCTTC. Translating it yields CAISVWGAGDEQFF.

This clonotype was recorded many times. The chain couples TRBV5-1 to TRBJ2-2; tentative D call: TRBD2 (5 bases). Trimming took 0 bases from V and 7 from J, leaving 19 bases between them. This CDR3 has 17 amino acids. Germline V gives CDR1 SGHRS, CDR2 YFSETQ. The CDR3: CASSLALAGEGLGELFF. The DNA for the CDR3 is TGCGCCAGCAGCTTGGCGCTAGCCGGAGAGGGCCTCGGGGAGCTGTTTTTT.

Here the CDR3 DNA reads TGTGCCATCAGGGGGACAGGCCCCTACAATGAGCAGTTCTTC. Protein product: CAIRGTGPYNEQFF. The rearrangement joins TRBV10-3 to TRBJ2-1; TRBD1 matches 8 bases. Germline-derived CDR1 and CDR2 are ENHRY and SYGVKD. The trim removed 6 bases at V and 2 bases at J, leaving 3 bases unmatched. The CDR3 is made up of 14 amino acids.

This clonotype was detected many times. V usage is TRBV6-1 and J usage is TRBJ2-7, with D perhaps matching TRBD2 (6 bases). The V gene lost 5 bases and the J gene lost 4 bases, with 15 bases spanning the gap. This CDR3 region has 14 residues. CDR1 MNHNS and CDR2 SASEGT come from the germline V gene. The CDR3 spells CASSYRRGGYEQYF. DNA for the CDR3: TGTGCCAGCAGTTATCGGCGGGGCGGATACGAGCAGTACTTC.

This clonotype came up many times. The V gene is TRBV3-1, the J gene TRBJ1-2; no firm D call. The V gene lost 1 base and the J gene lost 4 bases, with 10 bases spanning the gap. CDR3 length equals 14 residues. Germline V gives CDR1 LGHDT, CDR2 YNNKEL (reference sequence). The DNA for the CDR3 is TGTGCCAGCAGCCAAGGGACTGGGGTCTATGGCTACACCTTC. This encodes CASSQGTGVYGYTF.

Many counts were recorded for this clonotype. The chain joins TRBV7-8 to TRBJ2-7; tentatively, D is TRBD2 (6 bases). Germline values: CDR1 SGHVS, CDR2 FQNEAQ. The CDR3 consists of 16 residues. Trimming took off 4 bases at V and 6 bases at J, with 22 bases between the two ends. CDR3 sequence reads: CASSSRGAGNLVEQYF. CDR3 coding DNA: TGTGCCAGCAGCTCCCGCGGGGCGGGGAACCTAGTCGAGCAGTACTTC. The whole variable domain, remainder taken from reference TRBV7-8 and TRBJ2-7, is GAGVSQSPRYKVAKRGQDVALRCDPISGHVSLFWYQQALGQGPEFLTYFQNEAQLDKSGLPSDRFFAERPEGSVSTLKIQRTQQEDSAVYLCASSSRGAGNLVEQYFGPGTRLTVT.

The J gene is TRBJ2-1, the V gene TRBV9; possible D gene TRBD2, 6 bases. The CDR3 has 14 amino acids. Germline V gene data show CDR1 as SGDLS and CDR2 as YYNGEE. Trimming removed 0 bases from V and 6 bases from J, with 10 bases in between. The CDR3 DNA sequence: TGTGCCAGCAGCGTAGGACTAGGCCGCAATGAGCAGTTCTTC. Translating it yields CASSVGLGRNEQFF.

This clonotype was detected many times. J is TRBJ2-5 and V is TRBV30; 12 positions agree with TRBD2. The CDR3 covers 15 residues. Germline trimming cut 0 bases from V and 5 bases from J; bases unmatched to any gene: 4. Germline CDR1 is GTSNPN and CDR2 is SVGIG (reference sequence). CDR3 in amino acids: CAWSVLAGGWETQYF. CDR3 nucleotides: TGTGCCTGGAGTGTACTAGCGGGAGGTTGGGAGACCCAGTACTTC.

The V gene is TRBV12-3 or TRBV12-4, the J gene TRBJ1-4; a possible D gene is TRBD1 (6 bases). The V end lost 2 bases, the J end lost 7 bases, and 14 bases lay between the germline ends. CDR3 size: 15 residues. The CDR3 coding sequence is TGTGCCAGCAGTTTATATACAGGGAGGAGTGAAAAACTGTTTTTT. Its protein product is CASSLYTGRSEKLFF.